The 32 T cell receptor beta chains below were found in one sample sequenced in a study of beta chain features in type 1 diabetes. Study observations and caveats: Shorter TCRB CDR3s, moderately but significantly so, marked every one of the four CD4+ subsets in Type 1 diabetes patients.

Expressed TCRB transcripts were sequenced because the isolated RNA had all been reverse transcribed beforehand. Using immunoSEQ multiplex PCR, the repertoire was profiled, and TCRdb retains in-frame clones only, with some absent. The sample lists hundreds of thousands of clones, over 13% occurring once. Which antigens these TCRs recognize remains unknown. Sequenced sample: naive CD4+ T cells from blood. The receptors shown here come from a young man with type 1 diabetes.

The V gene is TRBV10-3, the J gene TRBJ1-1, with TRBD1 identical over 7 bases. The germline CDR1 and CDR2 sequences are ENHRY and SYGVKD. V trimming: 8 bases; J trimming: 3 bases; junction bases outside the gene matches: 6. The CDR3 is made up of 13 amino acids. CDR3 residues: CAIRGRGDTEAFF. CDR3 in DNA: TGTGCCATCCGCGGCAGGGGGGACACTGAAGCTTTCTTT.

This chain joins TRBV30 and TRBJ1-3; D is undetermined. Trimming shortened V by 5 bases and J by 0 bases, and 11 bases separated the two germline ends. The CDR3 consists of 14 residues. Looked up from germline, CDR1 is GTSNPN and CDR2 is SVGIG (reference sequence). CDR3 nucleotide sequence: TGTGCCTGGGAAACTGGTAGCTCTGGAAACACCATATATTTT. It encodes CAWETGSSGNTIYF.

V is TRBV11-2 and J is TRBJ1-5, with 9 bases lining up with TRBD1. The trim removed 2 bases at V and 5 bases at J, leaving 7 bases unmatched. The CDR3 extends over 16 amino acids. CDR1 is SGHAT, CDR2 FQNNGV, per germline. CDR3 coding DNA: TGTGCCAGCAGCTTACCTGGGACAGGGAGGCATCAGCCCCAGCATTTT. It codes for CASSLPGTGRHQPQHF.

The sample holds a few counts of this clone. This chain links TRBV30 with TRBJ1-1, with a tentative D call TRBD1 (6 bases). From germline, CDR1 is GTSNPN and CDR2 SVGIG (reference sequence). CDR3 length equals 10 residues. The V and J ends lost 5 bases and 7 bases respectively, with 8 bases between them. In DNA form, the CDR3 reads TGTGCCTGGCAAGGGGGTGAAGCTTTCTTT. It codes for CAWQGGEAFF. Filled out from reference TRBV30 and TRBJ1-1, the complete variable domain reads SQTIHQWPATLVQPVGSPLSLECTVEGTSNPNLYWYRQAAGRGLQLLFYSVGIGQISSEVPQNLSASRPQDRQFILSSKKLLLSDSGFYLCAWQGGEAFFGQGTRLTVV.

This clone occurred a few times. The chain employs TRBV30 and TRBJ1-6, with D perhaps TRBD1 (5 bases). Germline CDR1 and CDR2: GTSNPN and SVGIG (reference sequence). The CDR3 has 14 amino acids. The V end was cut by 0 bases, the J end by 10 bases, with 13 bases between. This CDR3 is CAWSVSGRESPLHF. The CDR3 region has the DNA TGTGCCTGGAGTGTATCGGGCAGGGAATCACCCCTCCACTTT.

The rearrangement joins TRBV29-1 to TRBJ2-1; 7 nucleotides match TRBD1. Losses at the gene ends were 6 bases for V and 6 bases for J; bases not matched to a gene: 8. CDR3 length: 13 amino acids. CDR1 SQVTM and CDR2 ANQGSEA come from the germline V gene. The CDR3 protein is CSVAQGVSNEQFF. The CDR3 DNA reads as TGCAGCGTGGCCCAGGGGGTCAGCAATGAGCAGTTCTTC.

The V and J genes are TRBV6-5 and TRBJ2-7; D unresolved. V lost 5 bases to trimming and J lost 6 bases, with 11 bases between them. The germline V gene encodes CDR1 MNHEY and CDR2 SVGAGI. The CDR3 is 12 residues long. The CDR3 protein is CASSRWSSEQYF. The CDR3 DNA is TGTGCCAGCAGTCGCTGGTCGAGCGAGCAGTACTTC.

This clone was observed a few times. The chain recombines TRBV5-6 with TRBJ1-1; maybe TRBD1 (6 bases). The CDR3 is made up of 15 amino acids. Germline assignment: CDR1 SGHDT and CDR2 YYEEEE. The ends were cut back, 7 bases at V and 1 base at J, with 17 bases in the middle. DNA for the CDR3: TGTGCCAGCTTGGTACGACAGGTGGGGAACACTGAAGCTTTCTTT. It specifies CASLVRQVGNTEAFF.

CDR3 sequence reads: CASSSTNQETQYF. CDR3 in DNA: TGTGCCAGCAGCTCGACCAACCAAGAGACCCAGTACTTC. The V and J genes are TRBV5-6 and TRBJ2-5, with D unclear. Germline CDR1 and CDR2: SGHDT and YYEEEE. V lost 3 bases to trimming and J lost 0 bases, with 6 bases between them. The CDR3 is 13 amino acids.

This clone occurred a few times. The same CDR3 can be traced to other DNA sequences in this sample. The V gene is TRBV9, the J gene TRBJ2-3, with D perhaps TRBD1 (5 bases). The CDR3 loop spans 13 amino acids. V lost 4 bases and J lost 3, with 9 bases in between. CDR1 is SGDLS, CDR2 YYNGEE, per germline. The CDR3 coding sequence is TGTGCCAGCAGCCTGCAGGGTACAGATACGCAGTATTTT. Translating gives CASSLQGTDTQYF.

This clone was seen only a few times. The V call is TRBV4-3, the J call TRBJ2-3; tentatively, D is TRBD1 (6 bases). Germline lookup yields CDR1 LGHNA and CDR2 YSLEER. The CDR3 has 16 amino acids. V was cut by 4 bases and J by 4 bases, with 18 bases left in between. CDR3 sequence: CASSPRTGSRADTQYF. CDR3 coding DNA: TGCGCCAGCAGCCCCCGAACAGGGAGCCGTGCAGATACGCAGTATTTT.

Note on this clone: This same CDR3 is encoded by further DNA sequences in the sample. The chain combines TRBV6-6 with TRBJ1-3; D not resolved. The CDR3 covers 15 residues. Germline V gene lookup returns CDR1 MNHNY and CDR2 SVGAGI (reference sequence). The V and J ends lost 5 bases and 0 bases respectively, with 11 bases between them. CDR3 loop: CASSRTANSGNTIYF. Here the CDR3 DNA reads TGTGCCAGCAGTAGGACGGCCAACTCTGGAAACACCATATATTTT.

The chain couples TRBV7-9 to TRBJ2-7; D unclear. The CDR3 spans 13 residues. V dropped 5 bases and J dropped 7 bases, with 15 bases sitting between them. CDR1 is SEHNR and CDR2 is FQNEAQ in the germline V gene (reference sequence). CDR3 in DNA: TGTGCCAGCAGCGTCGGGCGCCCCGGGGAGCAGTACTTC. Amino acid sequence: CASSVGRPGEQYF.

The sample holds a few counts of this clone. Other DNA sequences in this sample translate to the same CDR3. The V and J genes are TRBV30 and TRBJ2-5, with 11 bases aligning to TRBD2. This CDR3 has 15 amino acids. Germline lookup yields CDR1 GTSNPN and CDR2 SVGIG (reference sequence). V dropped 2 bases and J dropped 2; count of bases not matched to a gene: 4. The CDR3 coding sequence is TGTGCCTGGAGTCCGGGACTAGCGGAGCAAGAGACCCAGTACTTC. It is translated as CAWSPGLAEQETQYF. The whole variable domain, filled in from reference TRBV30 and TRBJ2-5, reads SQTIHQWPATLVQPVGSPLSLECTVEGTSNPNLYWYRQAAGRGLQLLFYSVGIGQISSEVPQNLSASRPQDRQFILSSKKLLLSDSGFYLCAWSPGLAEQETQYFGPGTRLLVL.

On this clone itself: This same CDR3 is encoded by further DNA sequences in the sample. The CDR3 here is CASSLAGSYNEQFF. In nucleotides, the CDR3 is TGTGCCAGCAGCTTAGCGGGGTCCTACAATGAGCAGTTCTTC. This chain connects TRBV7-2 to TRBJ2-1; D call uncertain. V was pared by 0 bases and J by 1 base, with 4 bases between. CDR1 SGHTA and CDR2 FQGNSA come from the germline V gene. This CDR3 region has 14 residues.

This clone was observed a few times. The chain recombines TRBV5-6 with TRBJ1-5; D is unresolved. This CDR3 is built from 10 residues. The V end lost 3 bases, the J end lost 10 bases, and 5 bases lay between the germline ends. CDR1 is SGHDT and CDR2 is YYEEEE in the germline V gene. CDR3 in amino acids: CASSSDPQHF. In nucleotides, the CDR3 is TGTGCCAGCAGCTCCGACCCCCAGCATTTT. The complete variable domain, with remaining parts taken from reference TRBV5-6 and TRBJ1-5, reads DAGVTQSPTHLIKTRGQQVTLRCSPKSGHDTVSWYQQALGQGPQFIFQYYEEEERQRGNFPDRFSGHQFPNYSSELNVNALLLGDSALYLCASSSDPQHFGDGTRLSIL.

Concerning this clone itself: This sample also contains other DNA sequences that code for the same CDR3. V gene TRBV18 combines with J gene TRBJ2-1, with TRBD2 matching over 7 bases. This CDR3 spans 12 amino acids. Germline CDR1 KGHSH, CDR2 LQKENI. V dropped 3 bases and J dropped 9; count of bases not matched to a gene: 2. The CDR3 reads CASSPGGGEQFF. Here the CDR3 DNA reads TGTGCCAGCTCACCGGGGGGGGGTGAGCAGTTCTTC.

The CDR3, as DNA: TGCGCCAGCAGTCACCCCCGCCAGGGAGGTACCGGGGAGCTGTTTTTT. It codes for CASSHPRQGGTGELFF. The V and J genes are TRBV23-1 and TRBJ2-2; possibly TRBD2 for D (6 bases). TRBV23-1 is treated as an ORF (open reading frame) with a function not yet certain. The CDR3 length is 16 residues. V was shortened by 3 bases and J by 5 bases, with 16 bases between the two germline ends.

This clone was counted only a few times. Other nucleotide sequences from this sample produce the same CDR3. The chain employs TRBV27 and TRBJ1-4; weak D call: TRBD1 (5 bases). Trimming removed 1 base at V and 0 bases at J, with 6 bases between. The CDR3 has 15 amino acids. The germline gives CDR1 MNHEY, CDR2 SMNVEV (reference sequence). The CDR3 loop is CASSLWGTTNEKLFF. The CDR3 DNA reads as TGTGCCAGCAGTTTATGGGGGACAACTAATGAAAAACTGTTTTTT.

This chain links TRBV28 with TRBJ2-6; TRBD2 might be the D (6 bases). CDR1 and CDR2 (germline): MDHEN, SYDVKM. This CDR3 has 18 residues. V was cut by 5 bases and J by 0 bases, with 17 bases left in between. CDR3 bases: TGTGCCAGCAGTCTCCGAGGAGGGTCCAGCTCTGGGGCCAACGTCCTGACTTTC. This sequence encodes CASSLRGGSSSGANVLTF.

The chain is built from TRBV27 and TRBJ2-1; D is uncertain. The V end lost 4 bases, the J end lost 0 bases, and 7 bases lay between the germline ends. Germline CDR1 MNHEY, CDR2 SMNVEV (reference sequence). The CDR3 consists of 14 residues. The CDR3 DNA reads TGTGCCAGCAGTTCGCCCGGCTCCTACAATGAGCAGTTCTTC. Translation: CASSSPGSYNEQFF.

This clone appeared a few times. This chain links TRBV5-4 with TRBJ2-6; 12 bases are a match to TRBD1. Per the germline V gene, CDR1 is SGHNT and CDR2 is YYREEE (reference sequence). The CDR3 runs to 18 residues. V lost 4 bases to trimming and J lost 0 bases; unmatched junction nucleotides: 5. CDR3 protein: CASSRRDRGHSGANVLTF. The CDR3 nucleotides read TGTGCCAGCAGCAGACGGGACAGGGGGCACTCTGGGGCCAACGTCCTGACTTTC.

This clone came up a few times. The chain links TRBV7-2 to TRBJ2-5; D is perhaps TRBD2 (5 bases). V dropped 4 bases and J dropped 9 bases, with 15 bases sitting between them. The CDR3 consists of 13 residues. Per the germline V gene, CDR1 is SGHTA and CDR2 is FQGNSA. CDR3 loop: CASSSSSSSSQYF. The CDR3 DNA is TGTGCCAGCAGCTCTAGCTCCTCGTCGTCCCAGTACTTC. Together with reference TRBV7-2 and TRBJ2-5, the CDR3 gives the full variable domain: GAGVSQSPSNKVTEKGKDVELRCDPISGHTALYWYRQSLGQGLEFLIYFQGNSAPDKSGLPSDRFSAERTGGSVSTLTIQRTQQEDSAVYLCASSSSSSSSQYFGPGTRLLVL.

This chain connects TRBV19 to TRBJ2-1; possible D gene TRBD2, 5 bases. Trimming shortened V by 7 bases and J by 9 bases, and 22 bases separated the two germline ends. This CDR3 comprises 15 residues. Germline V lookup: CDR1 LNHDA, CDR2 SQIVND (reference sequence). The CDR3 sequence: CASKSQRRTEGEQFF. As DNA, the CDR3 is TGTGCCAGTAAATCCCAGCGGAGAACTGAGGGTGAGCAGTTCTTC.

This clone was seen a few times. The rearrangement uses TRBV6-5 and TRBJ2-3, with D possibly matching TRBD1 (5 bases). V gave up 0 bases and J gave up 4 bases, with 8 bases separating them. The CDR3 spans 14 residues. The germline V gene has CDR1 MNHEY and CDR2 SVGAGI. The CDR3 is CASSYSIGADTQYF. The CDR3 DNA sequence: TGTGCCAGCAGTTACTCGATAGGGGCAGATACGCAGTATTTT.

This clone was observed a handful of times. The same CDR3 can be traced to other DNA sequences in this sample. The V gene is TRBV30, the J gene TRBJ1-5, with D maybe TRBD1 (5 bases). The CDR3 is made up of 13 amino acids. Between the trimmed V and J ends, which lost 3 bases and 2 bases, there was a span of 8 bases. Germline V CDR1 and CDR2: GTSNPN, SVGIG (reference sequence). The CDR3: CAWSATGNQPQHF. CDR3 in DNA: TGTGCCTGGAGCGCGACAGGCAATCAGCCCCAGCATTTT.

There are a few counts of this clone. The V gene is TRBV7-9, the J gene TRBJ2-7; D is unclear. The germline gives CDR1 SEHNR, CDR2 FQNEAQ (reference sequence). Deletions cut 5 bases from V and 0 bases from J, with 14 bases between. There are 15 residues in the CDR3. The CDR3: CASSPPSRSSYEQYF. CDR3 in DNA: TGTGCCAGCAGCCCCCCGTCTCGATCCTCCTACGAGCAGTACTTC.

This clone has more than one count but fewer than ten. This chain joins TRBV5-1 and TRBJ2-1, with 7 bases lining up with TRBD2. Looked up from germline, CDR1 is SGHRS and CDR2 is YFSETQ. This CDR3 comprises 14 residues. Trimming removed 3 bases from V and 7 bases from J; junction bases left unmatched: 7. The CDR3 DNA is TGCGCCAGCAGCTCCGGAGCGGGAACTAATGAGCAGTTCTTC. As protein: CASSSGAGTNEQFF.

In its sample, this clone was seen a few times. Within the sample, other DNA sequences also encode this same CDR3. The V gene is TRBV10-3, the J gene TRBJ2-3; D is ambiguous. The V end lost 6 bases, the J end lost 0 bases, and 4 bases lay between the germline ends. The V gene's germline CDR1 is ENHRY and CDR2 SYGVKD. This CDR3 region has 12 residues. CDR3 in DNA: TGTGCCATCAGCCCCAGCACAGATACGCAGTATTTT. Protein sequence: CAISPSTDTQYF.

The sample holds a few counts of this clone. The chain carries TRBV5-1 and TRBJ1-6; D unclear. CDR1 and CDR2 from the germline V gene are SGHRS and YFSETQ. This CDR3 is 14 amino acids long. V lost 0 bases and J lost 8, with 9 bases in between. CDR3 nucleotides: TGCGCCAGCAGCTTGGACAGTTTTGATTCACCCCTCCACTTT. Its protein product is CASSLDSFDSPLHF. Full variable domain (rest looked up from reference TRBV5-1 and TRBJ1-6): KAGVTQTPRYLIKTRGQQVTLSCSPISGHRSVSWYQQTPGQGLQFLFEYFSETQRNKGNFPGRFSGRQFSNSRSEMNVSTLELGDSALYLCASSLDSFDSPLHFGNGTRLTVT.

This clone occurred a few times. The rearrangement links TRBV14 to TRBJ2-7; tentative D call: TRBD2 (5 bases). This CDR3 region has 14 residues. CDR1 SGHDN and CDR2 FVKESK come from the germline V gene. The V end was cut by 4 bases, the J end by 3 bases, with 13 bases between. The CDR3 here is CASSRLEVGYEQYF. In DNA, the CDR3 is TGTGCCAGCAGCCGGCTGGAGGTGGGCTACGAGCAGTACTTC.

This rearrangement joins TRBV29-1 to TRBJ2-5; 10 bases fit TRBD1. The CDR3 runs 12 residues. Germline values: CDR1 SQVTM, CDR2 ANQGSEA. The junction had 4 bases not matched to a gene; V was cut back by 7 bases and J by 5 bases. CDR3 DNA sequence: TGCAGCGCCCGGACAGGGGGTGAGACCCAGTACTTC. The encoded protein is CSARTGGETQYF.